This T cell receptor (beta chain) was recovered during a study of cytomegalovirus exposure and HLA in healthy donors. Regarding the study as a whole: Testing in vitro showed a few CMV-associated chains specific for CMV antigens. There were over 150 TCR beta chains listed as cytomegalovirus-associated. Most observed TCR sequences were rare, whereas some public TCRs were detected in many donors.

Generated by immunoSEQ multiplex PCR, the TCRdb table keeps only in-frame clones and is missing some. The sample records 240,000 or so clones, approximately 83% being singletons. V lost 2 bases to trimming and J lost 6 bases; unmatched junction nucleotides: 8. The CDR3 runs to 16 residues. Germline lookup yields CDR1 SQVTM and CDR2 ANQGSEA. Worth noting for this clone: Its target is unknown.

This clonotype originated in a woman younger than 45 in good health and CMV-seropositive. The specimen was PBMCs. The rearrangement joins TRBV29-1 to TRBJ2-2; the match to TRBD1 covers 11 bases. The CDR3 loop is CSVEYSGQGAAGELFF. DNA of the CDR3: TGCAGCGTTGAATATAGTGGACAGGGGGCCGCCGGGGAGCTGTTTTTT.